This T cell receptor beta chain was recorded in a study of OX40 agonist ivuxolimab in advanced cancers. For the wider study: Ivuxolimab, which targeted the costimulatory receptor OX40 (CD134), was an agonistic, fully human IgG2 monoclonal antibody. Intravenous ivuxolimab was administered to patients every 2 weeks at six dose levels: 0.01, 0.1, 0.3, 1.5, 3 and 10 mg/kg. Among the approximately 54 dose-escalation patients, around 20 had hepatocellular carcinoma, some 15 melanoma, 9 renal cell carcinoma and 9 head and neck cancer. In the dose-escalation cohort, around four fifths of patients were male, and the mean age was approximately 60 years, with a range of 23 to 79. Prior anti-PD-1, anti-PD-L1 or anti-CTLA-4 therapy was permitted, and checkpoint inhibitors had been received by 30% to 40% of dose-escalation patients. Partial responses occurred in three dose-escalation patients, of whom one had hepatocellular carcinoma and two had cutaneous melanoma. Peripheral TCRbeta sequencing aimed to test whether ivuxolimab altered TCR sequence diversity and caused clonal T-cell expansion. The paper covers the monotherapy dose-escalation part of the phase I ivuxolimab trial, which included N ≈ 54 patients.

Beyond this particular receptor, the publication reports: After ivuxolimab, more expanded clones were found on average in CD8+ T cells than in CD4+ T cells. Low levels of normalized T-cell clonal expansion were also seen in some patients who did not respond. Clonal expansion of both CD4+ and CD8+ blood T cells was observed from baseline to week 6 at doses 0.1 to 3.0 mg/kg. In the 0.1-3.0 mg/kg groups, partial responders were among the patients with the lowest normalized peripheral clonal expansion, particularly in CD8+ T cells. The antigen specificity of the peripheral T cells that underwent clonal expansion was not determined.

In the case of this clone: What antigen it recognizes has not been identified. Per-base qualities were not stored, and no clone one base away is much larger.

The trial excluded patients who had a history of autoimmune disease or who were on systemic immunosuppression. Peripheral blood for TCR sequencing was collected from all dose cohorts at baseline, on cycle 4 day 1, and on cycle 7 day 1. Samples were obtained from an open-label, multicenter, first-in-human phase I dose-escalation trial of ivuxolimab. The trial enrolled adults with locally advanced or metastatic head and neck squamous cell, hepatocellular, melanoma or renal cell carcinoma. CD4+ and CD8+ T cells were sorted separately from peripheral blood before TCR sequencing. Genomic DNA was isolated from the sorted cells so that the TCRbeta CDR3 region could be sequenced. The immunoSEQ Assay was used to sequence the TCRbeta CDR3 regions. Imported from immuneACCESS, the table was reduced by TCRdb to in-frame sequences with V and J called. These copies leave out some clones; in studies compared against another copy, an unresolved V gene accounts for under half, and the cause of the remainder is not known. The sample data list more than 50,000 clones, and approximately 90% of these were observed just once. The top ten clonotypes cover approximately 2% of the sample.

The CDR3 contains 15 residues, cysteine and phenylalanine counted. Only CDR3 DNA is held: 45 bases, read in frame from base 1. Taken from the germline V gene, the CDR1 and CDR2 loops are KGHSH and LQKENI. V and J are truncated by 6 bases and 0 bases respectively, leaving an intervening sequence of 15 bases. This TCR came from an adult with an advanced solid tumor such as melanoma, head and neck, liver or kidney cancer. Material: CD4+ or CD8+ T cells sorted from blood, obtained in a trial of the OX40 agonist ivuxolimab. Rearrangement joined TRBV18 to TRBJ2-7, with the D segment identity uncertain. The sequenced DNA: TGTGCCAGCTCTACCCTAACCAACCCCTCCTACGAGCAGTACTTC. Its protein is CASSTLTNPSYEQYF.